The sample holds many counts of the clone carrying this T cell receptor beta chain. Its antigen is unidentified. RNA transcripts yielded amplified TCR beta CDR3 regions. With the HTBI primer set, the TCR CDR3 went through a first round of RT-PCR. TCRdb passed the multiplex PCR reads through MiXCR, listing each CDR3 protein once. The sample carries around 300,000 distinct CDR3 sequences, roughly 13% recorded once. Patients counted as stable if ophthalmopathy did not develop within 18 months. These data originate in a study of T cells in Graves' hyperthyroidism and ophthalmopathy. Study information: Blood was drawn when the patient was first diagnosed and still untreated.

Study outcomes and limitations: Before onset, by a median of about seven months, the model predicted ophthalmopathy.

The V segment lost 5 bases and the J segment 5 bases; nucleotides outside the gene matches: 9. The CDR3 length is 15 residues. The V gene's germline CDR1 is SGHRS and CDR2 YFSETQ. The rearrangement joins TRBV5-1 to TRBJ2-1; TRBD2 matches at 8 bases. This clonotype was obtained from a woman in her 30s with Graves' hyperthyroidism. Sequencing was done on a sample of blood. The CDR3 sequence is CASSLAGGGDNEQFF. The CDR3 DNA is TGCGCCAGCAGTCTCGCGGGAGGAGGGGACAATGAGCAGTTCTTC.